These 19 T cell receptor beta chains share one sample of origin, sequenced in a study of T cell repertoires in cytomegalovirus infection. MiXCR, run by TCRdb on the reads, gives a single entry per CDR3 protein. The data show approximately 76,000 distinct CDR3 sequences, around 37% seen once. These TCRs are of unknown antigen specificity. This specimen consisted of CD8+ T cells from cultured PBMCs, obtained from culture after CMV antigen stimulation. All receptors derive from a human donor in good health (CMV status not recorded). Some clones in this sample may be carry-over from other donors' samples.

The chain is built from TRBV6-6 and TRBJ2-2, with D perhaps TRBD1 (6 bases). CDR3 length: 17 residues. Germline CDR1 reads MNHNY; CDR2 reads SVGAGI (reference sequence). V lost 0 bases and J lost 0, with 11 bases in between. This CDR3 reads CASSYSRGNANTGELFF. The CDR3 coding sequence is TGTGCCAGCAGTTACTCCAGGGGAAACGCGAACACCGGGGAGCTGTTTTTT.

This clonotype was picked up a small number of times. The chain carries TRBV27 and TRBJ2-1, with D possibly matching TRBD1 (6 bases). The germline V and J ends were trimmed by 7 bases and 2 bases, with 15 bases remaining between them. Looked up from germline, CDR1 is MNHEY and CDR2 is SMNVEV (reference sequence). This CDR3 spans 15 amino acids. CDR3 residues: CASTSNRDAYNEQFF. The CDR3 DNA reads as TGTGCCAGCACGTCGAACAGGGATGCCTACAATGAGCAGTTCTTC.

The table lists this clonotype with a few counts. The chain is built from TRBV12-3 or TRBV12-4 and TRBJ1-4, with a tentative D call TRBD1 (5 bases). Trimming cost V 3 bases and J 0 bases, with 17 bases left between them. The CDR3 consists of 18 residues. The CDR3 region is CASSLWGTDPTTNEKLFF. DNA for the CDR3: TGTGCCAGCAGTTTGTGGGGGACTGACCCGACAACTAATGAAAAACTGTTTTTT.

The chain combines TRBV27 with TRBJ1-5; D is perhaps TRBD1 (5 bases). Germline lookup yields CDR1 MNHEY and CDR2 SMNVEV (reference sequence). CDR3 length equals 14 residues. Trimming left V 8 bases short and J 7 bases short, with 18 bases between. CDR3 region: CASAPLGGIQPQHF. Written as DNA, the CDR3 is TGTGCCAGCGCCCCCTTGGGGGGGATCCAGCCCCAGCATTTT.

The rearrangement uses TRBV12-3 or TRBV12-4 and TRBJ2-7; 8 nucleotides match TRBD1. The CDR3 is made up of 13 amino acids. V lost 6 bases, J lost 5 bases, and 6 bases stayed unmatched. The DNA for the CDR3 is TGTGCCAGCAGACCGGACAGGGACCACGAGCAGTACTTC. Residues: CASRPDRDHEQYF.

This sequence joins TRBV7-8 and TRBJ2-5; the D gene is possibly TRBD1 (6 bases). CDR1 and CDR2 (germline): SGHVS, FQNEAQ. Deletions cut 5 bases from V and 1 base from J, with 14 bases between. The CDR3 runs 15 residues. For the CDR3, the DNA is TGTGCCAGCAGCCCCCCTGGGGGCTTCCAAGAGACCCAGTACTTC. It encodes CASSPPGGFQETQYF.

This clonotype was recorded at least ten times. The rearrangement uses TRBV6-4 and TRBJ2-2, with TRBD2 matching 10 bases. V was pared by 9 bases and J by 4 bases, with 8 bases of the junction left unmatched. Per germline, CDR1 MRHNA and CDR2 SNTAGT. The CDR3 is 15 amino acids. The CDR3 DNA reads as TGTGCCAGTTCCCCCACTAGCGGGGCCACCGGGGAGCTGTTTTTT. Encoded protein: CASSPTSGATGELFF.

The genes are TRBV6-2 or TRBV6-3 and TRBJ2-3; D not resolved. Germline CDR1 and CDR2: MNHEY and SVGEGT. Trimming cost V 5 bases and J 6 bases, with 9 bases left between them. The CDR3 runs 12 residues. CDR3: CASSRHSDTQYF. In nucleotides, the CDR3 is TGTGCCAGCAGTCGTCACTCGGATACGCAGTATTTT.

V usage is TRBV6-6 and J usage is TRBJ2-7, with a tentative D call TRBD2 (5 bases). Germline V CDR1 and CDR2: MNHNY, SVGAGI (reference sequence). CDR3 length equals 16 residues. Trimming shortened V by 2 bases and J by 0 bases, and 14 bases separated the two germline ends. For the CDR3, the DNA is TGTGCCAGCAGTTACGGCTTTATCGGGGTCTCCTACGAGCAGTACTTC. Translated: CASSYGFIGVSYEQYF.

The V and J genes are TRBV7-2 and TRBJ2-6, with D unresolved. The CDR3 runs 14 residues. V lost 3 bases and J 0 bases, leaving 3 bases between the germline ends. CDR1 is SGHTA and CDR2 is FQGNSA in the germline V gene. CDR3: CASSFSSGANVLTF. CDR3 in DNA: TGTGCCAGCAGCTTTAGCTCTGGGGCCAACGTCCTGACTTTC.

This clonotype was picked up a small number of times. This chain connects TRBV9 to TRBJ2-2; 7 nucleotides agree with TRBD1. V lost 0 bases and J lost 1; bases outside the gene matches: 0. The CDR3 consists of 15 residues. Germline-derived CDR1 and CDR2 are SGDLS and YYNGEE. The CDR3 sequence: CASSVGQGNTGELFF. The CDR3 region has the DNA TGTGCCAGCAGCGTAGGACAGGGGAACACCGGGGAGCTGTTTTTT.

CDR3 DNA: TGTGCCAGCAGTTTGGAACAGGGAGAGATTGGAAACACCATATATTTT. The encoded protein is CASSLEQGEIGNTIYF. V usage is TRBV28 and J usage is TRBJ1-3, with D perhaps TRBD1 (6 bases). Trimming pared 3 bases from V and 3 bases from J, leaving 15 bases between. CDR3 size: 16 residues. The germline V gene encodes CDR1 MDHEN and CDR2 SYDVKM.

The chain is built from TRBV6-6 and TRBJ1-1, with D perhaps matching TRBD1 (5 bases). V was shortened by 7 bases and J by 1 base, with 13 bases between the two germline ends. Germline V gives CDR1 MNHNY, CDR2 SVGAGI (reference sequence). CDR3 length equals 14 residues. This CDR3 reads CASMEGWENTEAFF. DNA of the CDR3: TGTGCCAGCATGGAGGGGTGGGAGAACACTGAAGCTTTCTTT.

There are a few counts of this clonotype. The chain recombines TRBV6-1 with TRBJ2-1; 16 bases map to TRBD2. J gave up 8 bases and V 6 bases, and 7 bases lay outside the gene matches. Per the germline V gene, CDR1 is MNHNS and CDR2 is SASEGT. This CDR3 is built from 16 residues. The CDR3 DNA reads as TGTGCCAGCAGGTCGGGACTAGCGGGGGGGCTCCATGAGCAGTTCTTC. Translating it yields CASRSGLAGGLHEQFF.

A single count supports this clonotype. V gene TRBV12-3 or TRBV12-4 combines with J gene TRBJ1-5; no clear D gene. Trimming shortened V by 5 bases and J by 0 bases, and 14 bases separated the two germline ends. The CDR3 has 16 amino acids. CDR3 DNA: TGTGCCAGCAGTCACGGGGAGGGCAATAGCAATCAGCCCCAGCATTTT. Protein: CASSHGEGNSNQPQHF.

This clonotype was counted once. A much larger clone differs from this one at a single base, so this may be a read error. The chain uses TRBV6-5 and TRBJ2-1; 7 bases match TRBD2. CDR1 and CDR2 from the germline V gene are MNHEY and SVGAGI. CDR3 length: 12 amino acids. After removal of 4 bases from V and 10 bases from J, the junction contained 4 bases not matched to a gene. The CDR3 sequence is CASSLGGEEQFF. For the CDR3, the DNA is TGTGCCAGCAGTTTGGGGGGGGAAGAGCAGTTCTTC.

Concerning this clonotype: Relative to the germline gene, one junction end is altered; a read error may explain this. The CDR3 loop is CASTSQAANQPQRF. The CDR3 DNA sequence: TGTGCCAGTACGAGTCAGGCGGCGAATCAGCCCCAGCGTTTT. The V and J genes are TRBV19 and TRBJ1-5; no reliable D call. This CDR3 region has 14 residues. Germline assignment: CDR1 LNHDA and CDR2 SQIVND (reference sequence).

CDR3 bases: TGTGCCAGCAGTTTATCAGGCACAGATACGCAGTATTTT. Translation gives CASSLSGTDTQYF. The rearrangement uses TRBV27 and TRBJ2-3, with D unresolved. CDR1 is MNHEY and CDR2 is SMNVEV in the germline V gene (reference sequence). The V and J ends lost 0 bases and 1 base respectively, with 2 bases between them. The CDR3 is 13 amino acids.

This chain uses TRBV6-1 with TRBJ2-7; D not resolved. Germline CDR1 and CDR2: MNHNS and SASEGT. With 0 bases removed from V and 1 base from J, the gap between germline ends came to 4 bases. This CDR3 contains 13 residues. This CDR3 is CASSEAGSYEQYF. CDR3 in DNA: TGTGCCAGCAGTGAAGCCGGATCCTACGAGCAGTACTTC.